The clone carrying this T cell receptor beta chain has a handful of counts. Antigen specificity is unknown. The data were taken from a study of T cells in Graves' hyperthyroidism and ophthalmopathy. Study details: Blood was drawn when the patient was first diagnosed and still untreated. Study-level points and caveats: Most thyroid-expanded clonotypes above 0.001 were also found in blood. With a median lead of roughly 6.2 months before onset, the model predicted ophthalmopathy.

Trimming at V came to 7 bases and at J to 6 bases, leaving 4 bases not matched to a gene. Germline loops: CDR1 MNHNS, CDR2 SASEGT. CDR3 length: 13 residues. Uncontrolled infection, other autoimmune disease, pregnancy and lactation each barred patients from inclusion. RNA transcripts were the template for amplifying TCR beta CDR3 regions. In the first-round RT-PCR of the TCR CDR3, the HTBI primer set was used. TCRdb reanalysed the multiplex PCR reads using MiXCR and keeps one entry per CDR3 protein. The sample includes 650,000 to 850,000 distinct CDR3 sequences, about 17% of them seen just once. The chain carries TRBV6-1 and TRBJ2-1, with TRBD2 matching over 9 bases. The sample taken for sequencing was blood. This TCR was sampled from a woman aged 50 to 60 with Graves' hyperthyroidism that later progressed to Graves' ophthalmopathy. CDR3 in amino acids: CASITGLANEQFF. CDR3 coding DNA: TGTGCCAGCATCACGGGACTAGCCAATGAGCAGTTCTTC.